Listed below are T cell receptor delta chains from one sample, sequenced in a study of gamma-delta T cells after stem cell transplantation. TCRdb reanalysed the RT-PCR reads with CATT. The sample has some 13,000 delta-chain clones; roughly 30% are singletons. The specimen was gamma-delta T cells. All receptors come from a human donor. It is not recorded whose cells these are; they may come from a transplant donor. The CDR3 runs from the conserved cysteine through the conserved F or W. D genes are given only for firm matches. Not all rows give a size; the values are once, few, many and, for expanded clones, a class.

j_call	clone_size	d_call	v_call	cdr3_aa	cdr3_nt
TRDJ3	few	TRDD3	TRDV2	CACDTYWGISWDTRQMFF	TGTGCCTGTGACACATACTGGGGGATCTCCTGGGACACCCGACAGATGTTTTTC
TRDJ1	NA	NA	TRDV1	CALGELCNSTDKLIF	TGTGCTCTTGGGGAACTGTGCAACTCAACCGATAAACTCATCTTT
TRDJ3	few	NA	TRDV2	CACDIISTWDTRQMFF	TGTGCCTGTGACATCATTTCGACCTGGGACACCCGACAGATGTTTTTC
TRDJ1	NA	TRDD3	TRDV2	CACDTVLGVHYTDKLIF	TGTGCCTGTGACACCGTACTGGGGGTCCACTACACCGATAAACTCATCTTT
TRDJ1	NA	TRDD3	TRAV29/DV5	CAATDVLTGGLYTDKLIF	TGTGCAGCAACCGACGTCCTTACTGGGGGACTGTACACCGATAAACTCATCTTT
TRDJ1	few	NA	TRDV1	CALGELANIGKLIF	TGTGCTCTTGGGGAACTAGCGAATATCGGTAAACTCATCTTT
TRDJ2	NA	TRDD3	TRDV1	CALGERGCGAPTGGHKGLTAQLFF	TGTGCTCTTGGGGAGCGAGGATGTGGTGCACCTACTGGGGGACACAAAGGGCTGACAGCACAACTCTTCTTT
TRDJ3	few	TRDD3	TRDV2	CACDTWGIRDTRQMFF	TGTGCCTGTGACACCTGGGGGATCCGGGACACCCGACAGATGTTTTTC
TRDJ1	few	NA	TRDV3	CASSNTDKLIF	TGTGCCTCCAGCAACACCGATAAACTCATCTTT
TRDJ2	NA	NA	TRDV1	CALGELYQALGPLGQGGYARATFGTAQLFF	NA
TRDJ2	NA	TRDD3	TRDV3	CASQVTHTGGWTAQLFF	TGTGCCTCACAGGTCACACATACTGGGGGATGGACAGCACAACTCTTCTTT
TRDJ1	once	TRDD3	TRDV2	CACDNWGRRKLIF	TGTGCCTGTGACAACTGGGGGAGACGTAAACTCATCTTT
TRDJ1	NA	NA	TRDV2	CACDRGVRAAHTIPYIDKLIF	TGTGCCTGTGACCGGGGGGTCCGGGCCGCTCATACTATCCCGTACATCGATAAACTCATCTTT
TRDJ1	NA	NA	TRDV1	CALGGVRYLFNFGGTYTDKLIF	TGTGCTCTTGGGGGGGTCCGCTACCTTTTTAACTTTGGGGGGACGTACACCGATAAACTCATCTTT
TRDJ1	NA	NA	TRDV3	CAFALDFLLHTDKLIF	TGTGCCTTTGCCCTCGACTTCCTCCTCCACACCGATAAACTCATCTTT
TRDJ1	few	TRDD3	TRDV1	CALGYRPSHVLGDTSADKLIF	TGTGCTCTTGGGTATAGGCCTTCTCACGTACTGGGGGATACGAGCGCCGATAAACTCATCTTT
TRDJ1	NA	TRDD3	TRDV1	CALGDPLPLYWGTYTDKLIF	TGTGCTCTTGGGGATCCCCTTCCTCTTTACTGGGGGACGTACACCGATAAACTCATCTTT